The rows below give T cell receptor beta chains drawn from one sample of a study of T cells in Graves' hyperthyroidism and ophthalmopathy. TCRdb used MiXCR to reprocess the multiplex PCR reads, holding one entry per CDR3 protein. The sample yields 340,000 or so distinct CDR3 sequences, around 20% seen once. Sequences were obtained from blood. The receptor source for this set is a woman aged 45-65 years with Graves' hyperthyroidism. CDR3s include the opening cysteine and the closing phenylalanine or tryptophan. The order of the fields is clone size, J gene, CDR3 length, D gene, V gene, CDR3 DNA, CDR3 protein. D genes are given only for firm matches. Rows may omit the clone size; those that give it use once, few, many or a size class.

clone_size: .
j_call: TRBJ2-1
cdr3_length: 16
d_call: TRBD2
v_call: TRBV12-3/TRBV12-4
cdr3_nt: TGTGCCAGCAGTCCCCGTAGCGGGAGAGTGAGGAATGAGCAGTTCTTC
cdr3_aa: CASSPRSGRVRNEQFF

clone_size: many
j_call: TRBJ1-5
cdr3_length: 14
d_call: .
v_call: TRBV28
cdr3_nt: TGTGCCAGCAGTTTCTGGCAGGGAAATCAGCCCCAGCATTTT
cdr3_aa: CASSFWQGNQPQHF

clone_size: .
j_call: TRBJ1-5
cdr3_length: 15
d_call: .
v_call: TRBV28
cdr3_nt: TGTGCCAGCAGTTTTGATACAGGGAGTATTCAGCCCCAGCATTTT
cdr3_aa: CASSFDTGSIQPQHF

clone_size: .
j_call: TRBJ2-7
cdr3_length: 15
d_call: TRBD1
v_call: TRBV27
cdr3_nt: TGTGCCAGCAGTTCCCGACCGGGACAGGGTGCCTTGCAGTACTTC
cdr3_aa: CASSSRPGQGALQYF

clone_size: many
j_call: TRBJ2-7
cdr3_length: 11
d_call: .
v_call: TRBV28
cdr3_nt: TGTGCCAGCAGAAAACGGGAAAGGCAGTACTTC
cdr3_aa: CASRKRERQYF

clone_size: .
j_call: TRBJ2-3
cdr3_length: 16
d_call: TRBD2
v_call: TRBV9
cdr3_nt: TGTGCCAGCAACCGCCCGGGGGGGGGAGAGACAGATACGCAGTATTTT
cdr3_aa: CASNRPGGGETDTQYF

clone_size: .
j_call: TRBJ1-2
cdr3_length: 14
d_call: TRBD1
v_call: TRBV19
cdr3_nt: TGTGCCAGTCGAAGGACAGGGGACGTCTATGGCTACACCTTC
cdr3_aa: CASRRTGDVYGYTF

clone_size: .
j_call: TRBJ1-2
cdr3_length: 15
d_call: .
v_call: TRBV15
cdr3_nt: TGTGCCACCAGCAGAGCCATTACAGGGTCGGATGGCTACACCTTC
cdr3_aa: CATSRAITGSDGYTF

clone_size: once
j_call: TRBJ2-5
cdr3_length: 14
d_call: TRBD2
v_call: TRBV20-1
cdr3_nt: TGCAGTGTTCGTAGCGGGATGGCCCAAGAGACCCAGTACTTC
cdr3_aa: CSVRSGMAQETQYF

clone_size: .
j_call: TRBJ2-1
cdr3_length: 10
d_call: .
v_call: TRBV11-2
cdr3_nt: TGTGCCAGCGCGGACAATGAGCAGTTCTTC
cdr3_aa: CASADNEQFF

clone_size: many
j_call: TRBJ1-2
cdr3_length: 14
d_call: .
v_call: TRBV3-1
cdr3_nt: TGTGCCAGCAGGCGTAGGGAGGGGCTTGATGGCTACACCTTC
cdr3_aa: CASRRREGLDGYTF

clone_size: many
j_call: TRBJ2-5
cdr3_length: 11
d_call: .
v_call: TRBV6-1
cdr3_nt: TGTGCCAGCAGTGTGGGAAAGACCCAGTACTTC
cdr3_aa: CASSVGKTQYF

clone_size: .
j_call: TRBJ1-2
cdr3_length: 12
d_call: .
v_call: TRBV6-5
cdr3_nt: TGTGCCAGCAGTTTTCAGGGCCAGGGCTACACCTTC
cdr3_aa: CASSFQGQGYTF

clone_size: .
j_call: TRBJ2-7
cdr3_length: 15
d_call: TRBD2
v_call: TRBV9
cdr3_nt: TGTGCCAGCAGCGCGGGACTAGCGGGAACCTACGAGCAGTACTTC
cdr3_aa: CASSAGLAGTYEQYF

clone_size: .
j_call: TRBJ1-1
cdr3_length: 14
d_call: TRBD1
v_call: TRBV2
cdr3_nt: TGTGCCAGCAGTGGGACAGGGGGCCAGGGTGAAGCTTTCTTT
cdr3_aa: CASSGTGGQGEAFF

clone_size: .
j_call: TRBJ1-2
cdr3_length: 18
d_call: .
v_call: TRBV2
cdr3_nt: TGTGCCAGCAGTGACCTGTACGTTTCCAGGGGCGGGAACTATGGCTACACCTTC
cdr3_aa: CASSDLYVSRGGNYGYTF

clone_size: many
j_call: TRBJ2-3
cdr3_length: 14
d_call: .
v_call: TRBV5-1
cdr3_nt: TGCGCCAGCAGCTTGGACAGCCTCACAGATACGCAGTATTTT
cdr3_aa: CASSLDSLTDTQYF

clone_size: .
j_call: TRBJ2-1
cdr3_length: 17
d_call: TRBD2
v_call: TRBV27
cdr3_nt: TGTGCCAGCTCCGACTTAGCGGGATTCTCTCCTGACAATGAGCAGTTCTTC
cdr3_aa: CASSDLAGFSPDNEQFF

clone_size: .
j_call: TRBJ1-1
cdr3_length: 14
d_call: .
v_call: TRBV6-5
cdr3_nt: TGTGCCAGCAGTTACGATTCGGTGAACACTGAAGCTTTCTTT
cdr3_aa: CASSYDSVNTEAFF

clone_size: many
j_call: TRBJ2-7
cdr3_length: 16
d_call: TRBD1
v_call: TRBV20-1
cdr3_nt: TGCAGTGCTAGATCATGGACAGGCCCAAGCTCCTACGAGCAGTACTTC
cdr3_aa: CSARSWTGPSSYEQYF

clone_size: many
j_call: TRBJ2-3
cdr3_length: 16
d_call: TRBD2
v_call: TRBV20-1
cdr3_nt: TGCAGTGCTAGAGACCTGAGCGGGAGTCCCGAAGATACGCAGTATTTT
cdr3_aa: CSARDLSGSPEDTQYF

clone_size: .
j_call: TRBJ1-1
cdr3_length: 16
d_call: .
v_call: TRBV14
cdr3_nt: TGTGCCAACAGCCAAGATACGGGACCCTTCCGGGTTGAAGTATTCTTT
cdr3_aa: CANSQDTGPFRVEVFF

clone_size: few
j_call: TRBJ1-2
cdr3_length: 12
d_call: .
v_call: TRBV19
cdr3_nt: TGTGCCAGTAGTATTGCTGACAGTGGCTACACCTTC
cdr3_aa: CASSIADSGYTF

clone_size: few
j_call: TRBJ1-3
cdr3_length: 17
d_call: .
v_call: TRBV18
cdr3_nt: TGTGCCAGCTCACCAAACAGCCCTGTAGGGCCTGGAAACACCATATATTTT
cdr3_aa: CASSPNSPVGPGNTIYF

clone_size: few
j_call: TRBJ2-1
cdr3_length: 12
d_call: .
v_call: TRBV25-1
cdr3_nt: TGTGCCAGCAGTGTTTGGGACAATGAGCAGTTCTTC
cdr3_aa: CASSVWDNEQFF

clone_size: few
j_call: TRBJ1-2
cdr3_length: 14
d_call: .
v_call: TRBV3-1
cdr3_nt: TGTGCCAGCAGCCCCTTAATACCTAACTATGGCTACACCTTC
cdr3_aa: CASSPLIPNYGYTF

clone_size: .
j_call: TRBJ2-7
cdr3_length: 15
d_call: .
v_call: TRBV11-3
cdr3_nt: TGTGCCAGCAGCTTGACCCAGGGATGGGCTTACGAGCAGTACTTC
cdr3_aa: CASSLTQGWAYEQYF

clone_size: .
j_call: TRBJ2-1
cdr3_length: 16
d_call: TRBD2
v_call: TRBV20-1
cdr3_nt: TGCAGTGCTAGTGGAGCGGGAGCATATGGGTTTAATGAGCAGTTCTTC
cdr3_aa: CSASGAGAYGFNEQFF

clone_size: many
j_call: TRBJ1-1
cdr3_length: 13
d_call: .
v_call: TRBV12-3/TRBV12-4
cdr3_nt: TGTGCCAGCAGCAAGACAGAGAACACTGAAGCTTTCTTT
cdr3_aa: CASSKTENTEAFF

clone_size: .
j_call: TRBJ2-5
cdr3_length: 13
d_call: .
v_call: TRBV19
cdr3_nt: TGTGCCAGTAGTATAGATCCAGCTGAGACCCAGTACTTC
cdr3_aa: CASSIDPAETQYF

clone_size: many
j_call: TRBJ1-1
cdr3_length: 13
d_call: .
v_call: TRBV5-1
cdr3_nt: TGCGCCAGCAATGACAGGAGAGGCACTGAAGCTTTCTTT
cdr3_aa: CASNDRRGTEAFF

clone_size: many
j_call: TRBJ2-1
cdr3_length: 15
d_call: .
v_call: TRBV30
cdr3_nt: TGTGCCTGGAGTGTACCGGAAACGTACTACAATGAGCAGTTCTTC
cdr3_aa: CAWSVPETYYNEQFF

clone_size: few
j_call: TRBJ1-4
cdr3_length: 17
d_call: TRBD1
v_call: TRBV27
cdr3_nt: TGTGCCAGCAGTCCAGGCCGAAGGGACAGCTATAATGAAAAACTGTTTTTT
cdr3_aa: CASSPGRRDSYNEKLFF

clone_size: many
j_call: TRBJ2-7
cdr3_length: 13
d_call: .
v_call: TRBV7-9
cdr3_nt: TGTGCCAGCAGAACGAATACAGGCTACGAGCAGTACTTC
cdr3_aa: CASRTNTGYEQYF

clone_size: .
j_call: TRBJ2-7
cdr3_length: 14
d_call: TRBD2
v_call: TRBV20-1
cdr3_nt: TGCAGTGCTATGCCGGGACTAGCGGAGTCCGAGCAGTACTTC
cdr3_aa: CSAMPGLAESEQYF

clone_size: few
j_call: TRBJ2-7
cdr3_length: 13
d_call: .
v_call: TRBV27
cdr3_nt: TGTGCCAGCAGTGGTCCGGGAGCCTACGAGCAGTACTTC
cdr3_aa: CASSGPGAYEQYF

clone_size: .
j_call: TRBJ2-3
cdr3_length: 16
d_call: TRBD1
v_call: TRBV5-1
cdr3_nt: TGCGCCAGCAGCCAATGGACAGGGGTGGGCACAGATACGCAGTATTTT
cdr3_aa: CASSQWTGVGTDTQYF

clone_size: many
j_call: TRBJ2-5
cdr3_length: 15
d_call: TRBD2
v_call: TRBV28
cdr3_nt: TGTGCCAGCAGTTTACTAGCGGGAGATTCTGAGACCCAGTACTTC
cdr3_aa: CASSLLAGDSETQYF

clone_size: few
j_call: TRBJ2-3
cdr3_length: 17
d_call: TRBD2
v_call: TRBV4-1
cdr3_nt: TGCGCCAGCAGCCAAGAATTCCTAGCGGGAGGACCAGATACGCAGTATTTT
cdr3_aa: CASSQEFLAGGPDTQYF

clone_size: many
j_call: TRBJ1-2
cdr3_length: 14
d_call: .
v_call: TRBV7-2
cdr3_nt: TGTGCCAGCAGCTTAGAGGGGATCAGCTATGGCTACACCTTC
cdr3_aa: CASSLEGISYGYTF

clone_size: many
j_call: TRBJ2-2
cdr3_length: 15
d_call: .
v_call: TRBV12-3/TRBV12-4
cdr3_nt: TGTGCCAGCAGTTTACCGGGCTCCCTCACCGGGGAGCTGTTTTTT
cdr3_aa: CASSLPGSLTGELFF

clone_size: .
j_call: TRBJ2-7
cdr3_length: 15
d_call: .
v_call: TRBV7-2
cdr3_nt: TGTGCCAGCAGCCCAAGGGGGTCCATAACCTACGAGCAGTACTTC
cdr3_aa: CASSPRGSITYEQYF

clone_size: many
j_call: TRBJ2-3
cdr3_length: 14
d_call: .
v_call: TRBV20-1
cdr3_nt: TGCAGTGCTAGAATGGCAACCCTCACAGATACGCAGTATTTT
cdr3_aa: CSARMATLTDTQYF

clone_size: many
j_call: TRBJ2-3
cdr3_length: 16
d_call: TRBD2
v_call: TRBV12-3/TRBV12-4
cdr3_nt: TGTGCCAGCAGTCTGACTAGCGGGAGGGGAACAGATACGCAGTATTTT
cdr3_aa: CASSLTSGRGTDTQYF

clone_size: few
j_call: TRBJ2-5
cdr3_length: 15
d_call: .
v_call: TRBV3-1
cdr3_nt: TGTGCCAGCAGCCATTCTCTAGCGCGTCAAGGGACCCAGTACTTC
cdr3_aa: CASSHSLARQGTQYF

clone_size: .
j_call: TRBJ2-7
cdr3_length: 14
d_call: TRBD1
v_call: TRBV3-1
cdr3_nt: TGTGCCAGCAGCCAAGGGACAGGGGGCAACGAGCAGTACTTC
cdr3_aa: CASSQGTGGNEQYF

clone_size: .
j_call: TRBJ1-6
cdr3_length: 16
d_call: .
v_call: TRBV3-1
cdr3_nt: TGTGCCAGCAGCCAAGATGCGAGGGGCGGGTATTCACCCCTCCACTTT
cdr3_aa: CASSQDARGGYSPLHF

clone_size: .
j_call: TRBJ1-6
cdr3_length: 19
d_call: .
v_call: TRBV6-2/TRBV6-3
cdr3_nt: TGTGCCAGCAGTTACTCACGGGACATCCGGAGCTCCTATAATTCACCCCTCCACTTT
cdr3_aa: CASSYSRDIRSSYNSPLHF

clone_size: many
j_call: TRBJ1-3
cdr3_length: 14
d_call: .
v_call: TRBV6-1
cdr3_nt: TGTGCCAGCAGTGAAACCGGGACAGGAAACACCATATATTTT
cdr3_aa: CASSETGTGNTIYF

clone_size: many
j_call: TRBJ1-2
cdr3_length: 16
d_call: .
v_call: TRBV3-1
cdr3_nt: TGTGCCAGCAGCCAAAGCGGTCTGGGGGGCGGGTATGGCTACACCTTC
cdr3_aa: CASSQSGLGGGYGYTF

clone_size: .
j_call: TRBJ2-3
cdr3_length: 14
d_call: .
v_call: TRBV3-1
cdr3_nt: TGTGCCAGCAGCTCGCAGGGTTGGACAGATACGCAGTATTTT
cdr3_aa: CASSSQGWTDTQYF

clone_size: many
j_call: TRBJ1-4
cdr3_length: 14
d_call: TRBD1
v_call: TRBV6-1
cdr3_nt: TGTGCCAGCAGCTTCGGGACAGGTGGTGAAAAACTGTTTTTT
cdr3_aa: CASSFGTGGEKLFF

clone_size: .
j_call: TRBJ2-3
cdr3_length: 14
d_call: .
v_call: TRBV6-5
cdr3_nt: TGTGCCAGCAGTTACGGGGAGGAGGAAGGTACGCAGTATTTT
cdr3_aa: CASSYGEEEGTQYF

clone_size: few
j_call: TRBJ1-2
cdr3_length: 14
d_call: .
v_call: TRBV20-1
cdr3_nt: TGCAGTGCCCAAAATGGGGGCAGAAACAATGGCTACACCTTC
cdr3_aa: CSAQNGGRNNGYTF